A single sample gave rise to the 13 T cell receptor beta chains below, sequenced in a study of T cell repertoires in ileal Crohn's disease. TCRdb keeps only in-frame clones here, not all; method: immunoSEQ multiplex PCR. This sample has a few thousand clones, with less than 85% found just once. Sample: ileal tissue. All receptors derive from an adult with Crohn's disease.

This clone was detected a few times. This chain connects TRBV2 to TRBJ2-1; TRBD2 agrees at 14 bases. V was pared by 5 bases and J by 8 bases, with 5 bases of the junction left unmatched. The germline gives CDR1 SNHLY, CDR2 FYNNEI. The CDR3 runs to 15 residues. The CDR3 DNA follows: TGTGCCAGCAGTCCCGGGACTAGCGGGAGTTATGAGCAGTTCTTC. The encoded protein is CASSPGTSGSYEQFF.

The V call is TRBV6-5, the J call TRBJ2-7, with 8 nucleotides matching TRBD2. The CDR3 spans 15 residues. Germline assignment: CDR1 MNHEY and CDR2 SVGAGI. J was trimmed by 2 bases and V by 6 bases; bases with no gene match: 9. The CDR3 reads CASSTPGGTTYEQYF. Here the CDR3 DNA reads TGTGCCAGCAGCACACCGGGGGGGACAACCTACGAGCAGTACTTC.

The chain combines TRBV6-1 with TRBJ1-4; D gene uncertain. The CDR3 totals 16 residues. Per the germline V gene, CDR1 is MNHNS and CDR2 is SASEGT. V was shortened by 0 bases and J by 3 bases, with 11 bases between the two germline ends. For the CDR3, the DNA is TGTGCCAGCAGTGAAGCCACGGGGTCGGCTAATGAAAAACTGTTTTTT. The encoded protein is CASSEATGSANEKLFF.

The genes are TRBV27 and TRBJ2-2; 9 nucleotides agree with TRBD1. The V segment lost 2 bases and the J segment 4 bases; nucleotides outside the gene matches: 5. This CDR3 spans 16 amino acids. From germline, CDR1 is MNHEY and CDR2 SMNVEV (reference sequence). The CDR3 protein is CASSLMPGQGTGELFF. Written as DNA, the CDR3 is TGTGCCAGCAGTTTAATGCCGGGACAGGGCACCGGGGAGCTGTTTTTT.

The chain couples TRBV7-2 to TRBJ2-3; TRBD2 matches at 7 bases. The CDR3 totals 14 residues. V shed 6 bases, J shed 2 bases, and the junction held 5 bases outside the gene matches. In germline, CDR1 is SGHTA, CDR2 FQGNSA. The CDR3: CASRWGGITDTQYF. Written as DNA, the CDR3 is TGTGCCAGCAGGTGGGGGGGGATCACAGATACGCAGTATTTT.

The chain is built from TRBV6-1 and TRBJ1-2; D might be TRBD1 (6 bases). CDR1 and CDR2 (germline): MNHNS, SASEGT. CDR3 size: 15 residues. With 2 bases removed from V and 1 base from J, the gap between germline ends came to 11 bases. The CDR3 DNA reads as TGTGCCAGCAGTGAAACCCTACAGGGTAACTATGGCTACACCTTC. This encodes CASSETLQGNYGYTF.

This clone turned up a few times. This chain uses TRBV6-1 with TRBJ1-4; 7 nucleotides match TRBD1. Looked up from germline, CDR1 is MNHNS and CDR2 is SASEGT. Trimming removed 4 bases from V and 5 bases from J; junction bases left unmatched: 4. This CDR3 has 14 residues. CDR3: CASSGQGSNEKLFF. For the CDR3, the DNA is TGTGCCAGCAGTGGACAGGGCAGCAATGAAAAACTGTTTTTT.

CDR3 loop: CASSLQGVPSTDTQYF. CDR3 in DNA: TGTGCCAGCAGCCTACAGGGTGTCCCTAGCACAGATACGCAGTATTTT. V gene TRBV9 combines with J gene TRBJ2-3, with D possibly being TRBD1 (6 bases). The ends were cut back, 4 bases at V and 0 bases at J, with 15 bases in the middle. Germline loops: CDR1 SGDLS, CDR2 YYNGEE. This CDR3 spans 16 amino acids.

This chain joins TRBV5-1 and TRBJ2-5; 10 bases agree with TRBD2. CDR1 and CDR2 from the germline V gene are SGHRS and YFSETQ. The CDR3 spans 15 residues. After removal of 1 base from V and 2 bases from J, the junction contained 2 bases not matched to a gene. CDR3 loop: CASSLSAGGQETQYF. CDR3 nucleotides: TGCGCCAGCAGCTTGTCAGCGGGGGGGCAAGAGACCCAGTACTTC.

The rearrangement uses TRBV13 and TRBJ2-6, with a possible D match to TRBD1 (5 bases). V lost 2 bases, J lost 10 bases, and 12 bases lay in between. This CDR3 has 14 amino acids. Germline CDR1 PRHDT, CDR2 FYEKMQ (reference sequence). This CDR3 is CASSLRRQNNVLTF. CDR3 nucleotide sequence: TGTGCCAGCAGCTTAAGGCGACAGAATAACGTCCTGACTTTC. The full variable domain, completed using reference TRBV13 and TRBJ2-6, is AAGVIQSPRHLIKEKRETATLKCYPIPRHDTVYWYQQGPGQDPQFLISFYEKMQSDKGSIPDRFSAQQFSDYHSELNMSSLELGDSALYFCASSLRRQNNVLTFGAGSRLTVL.

J is TRBJ1-2 and V is TRBV15, with 10 bases identical to TRBD1. The ends lost 0 bases at V and 8 bases at J; junction bases unmatched: 9. This CDR3 has 16 residues. The germline V gene encodes CDR1 LNHNV and CDR2 YYDKDF (reference sequence). DNA for the CDR3: TGTGCCACCAGCAGAGATAGGGGGACAGGGGCTCACGGCTACACCTTC. Translation: CATSRDRGTGAHGYTF.

The genes are TRBV5-1 and TRBJ2-7, with 7 bases lining up with TRBD1. The CDR3 is 13 amino acids. V dropped 3 bases and J dropped 5; count of bases not matched to a gene: 5. Germline lookup yields CDR1 SGHRS and CDR2 YFSETQ. CDR3 sequence (DNA): TGCGCCAGCAGCTCCGGGACAGCTCACGAGCAGTACTTC. Its protein is CASSSGTAHEQYF.

This clone was picked up one time. This rearrangement joins TRBV19 to TRBJ2-2; D ambiguous. The length of the CDR3 is 14 residues. CDR1 LNHDA and CDR2 SQIVND come from the germline V gene (reference sequence). V lost 3 bases and J 4 bases, leaving 9 bases between the germline ends. DNA of the CDR3: TGTGCCAGTAGTATCGAGCGTCGCACCGGGGAGCTGTTTTTT. Its translation: CASSIERRTGELFF.